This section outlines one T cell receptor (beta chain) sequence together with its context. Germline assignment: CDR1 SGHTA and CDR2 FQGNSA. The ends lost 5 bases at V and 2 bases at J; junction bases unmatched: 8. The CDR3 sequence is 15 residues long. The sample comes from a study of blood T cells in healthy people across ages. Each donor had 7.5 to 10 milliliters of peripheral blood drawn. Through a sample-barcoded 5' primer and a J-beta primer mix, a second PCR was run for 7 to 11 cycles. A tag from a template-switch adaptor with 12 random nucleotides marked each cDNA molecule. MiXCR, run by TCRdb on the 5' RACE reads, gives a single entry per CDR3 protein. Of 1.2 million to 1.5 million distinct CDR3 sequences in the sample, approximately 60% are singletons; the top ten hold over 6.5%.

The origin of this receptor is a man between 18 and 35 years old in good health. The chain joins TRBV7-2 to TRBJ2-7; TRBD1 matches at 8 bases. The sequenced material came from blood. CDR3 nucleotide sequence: TGTGCCAGCAGCGAGGGGGACAGGAGTACCTACGAGCAGTACTTC. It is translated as CASSEGDRSTYEQYF.